The rows below give T cell receptor beta chains drawn from one sample of a study of blood T cell repertoires in COVID-19. Generated by immunoSEQ multiplex PCR, the TCRdb table keeps only in-frame clones and is missing some. The table shows about 100,000 clones, with over 65% occurring only once. Material for sequencing was peripheral blood. These receptors were collected from a human donor in a cohort sampled during active COVID-19. Both conserved end residues are part of each CDR3. A D gene is named only where the DNA matches it firmly. Some rows have no size entry. The others give once, few or many, or a class for an expanded clone.

CDR3aa,CDR3nt,d_gene,abundance,v_gene,j_gene
CAAGLASYEQYF,TGTGCGGCGGGACTAGCGAGCTACGAGCAGTACTTC,TRBD2,NA,TRBV6-6,TRBJ2-7
CASSQPRDTRRSPLHF,TGCGCCAGCAGCCAACCCCGGGACACCCGTCGATCACCCCTCCACTTT,NA,many,TRBV4-1,TRBJ1-6
CASSTGTLGETQYF,TGTGCCAGCAGCACCGGGACTCTGGGGGAGACCCAGTACTTC,NA,NA,TRBV6-5,TRBJ2-5
CASSLVTDYNSPLHF,TGTGCCAGCAGCTTGGTGACAGACTATAATTCACCCCTCCACTTT,NA,NA,TRBV5-6,TRBJ1-6
CASSTGDGTEAFF,TGTGCCAGCTCGACAGGGGACGGGACTGAAGCTTTCTTT,TRBD1,NA,TRBV18,TRBJ1-1
CASSVQGEEDGYTF,TGCGCCAGCAGCGTACAGGGAGAGGAGGATGGCTACACCTTC,NA,few,TRBV5-1,TRBJ1-2
CASSYSSPGYEQYF,TGTGCCAGCAGTTACTCGAGCCCCGGTTACGAGCAGTACTTC,NA,NA,TRBV6-2/TRBV6-3,TRBJ2-7
CASSSTGGSNSPLHF,TGTGCCAGCAGCTCGACAGGGGGAAGTAATTCACCCCTCCACTTT,TRBD1,NA,TRBV5-6,TRBJ1-6
CASSLATGAYEQYF,TGTGCCAGCAGCTTAGCGACGGGGGCCTACGAGCAGTACTTC,NA,NA,TRBV7-8,TRBJ2-7
CASSRSVLGSRMRNEQFF,TGTGCCAGCAGCCGATCCGTTCTTGGAAGTCGTATGAGGAATGAGCAGTTCTTC,NA,NA,TRBV6-6,TRBJ2-1
CASSLTGNEQYF,TGTGCCAGCAGCCTGACAGGGAACGAGCAGTACTTC,TRBD1,NA,TRBV3-1/TRBV3-2,TRBJ2-7
CSVKRGNEQFF,TGCAGCGTTAAAAGAGGCAATGAGCAGTTCTTC,NA,NA,TRBV29-1,TRBJ2-1
CASTNYLRDSPMNTEAFF,TGTGCCAGTACTAACTATCTTCGGGACAGTCCTATGAACACTGAAGCTTTCTTT,TRBD1,NA,TRBV19,TRBJ1-1
CASSARAARRGVQYF,TGTGCCAGCAGTGCCCGGGCCGCCCGACGGGGGGTCCAGTACTTC,TRBD2,NA,TRBV6-2/TRBV6-3,TRBJ2-5
CASSSEGGLIYNEQFF,TGTGCCAGCAGCTCAGAGGGGGGGCTCATATACAATGAGCAGTTCTTC,NA,NA,TRBV7-8,TRBJ2-1
CAISAGQLYEQYF,TGTGCCATCAGTGCGGGACAGCTCTACGAGCAGTACTTC,TRBD1,NA,TRBV10-3,TRBJ2-7
CASSPIRGGETQYF,TGTGCCAGCAGCCCAATTCGGGGAGGCGAGACCCAGTACTTC,NA,NA,TRBV7-2,TRBJ2-5
CASSVLAGSGEQYF,TGTGCCAGCAGCGTACTAGCGGGGTCAGGTGAGCAGTACTTC,TRBD2,once,TRBV9,TRBJ2-7
CASSTQGALGANVLTF,TGTGCCAGCAGCACACAGGGAGCTCTAGGGGCCAACGTCCTGACTTTC,NA,NA,TRBV7-2,TRBJ2-6
CASSASGSDTQYF,TGCGCCAGCAGCGCCAGCGGGTCAGATACGCAGTATTTT,NA,NA,TRBV5-1,TRBJ2-3
CASRRLAATDTQYF,TGTGCCAGCAGAAGGCTAGCGGCCACAGATACGCAGTATTTT,TRBD2,NA,TRBV7-9,TRBJ2-3
CASSYSRQGARRGGYTF,TGTGCCAGCAGTTACTCGAGACAGGGGGCGCGCCGGGGAGGCTACACCTTC,TRBD1,NA,TRBV6-2/TRBV6-3,TRBJ1-2
CASSQGGVTEAFF,TGTGCCAGCAGCCAGGGGGGGGTCACTGAAGCTTTCTTT,NA,NA,TRBV3-1/TRBV3-2,TRBJ1-1
CASRVSGTLSNEQFF,TGTGCCAGCAGAGTAAGCGGGACTCTTTCTAATGAGCAGTTCTTC,TRBD2,NA,TRBV27,TRBJ2-1
CASSFGGISTDTQYF,TGTGCCAGCAGCTTCGGCGGGATTAGCACAGATACGCAGTATTTT,NA,NA,TRBV5-4,TRBJ2-3
CASSLDNGGNTEAFF,TGTGCCAGCAGCTTAGATAACGGGGGTAACACTGAAGCTTTCTTT,NA,NA,TRBV11-2,TRBJ1-1
CASSQDRGKGPQHF,TGTGCCAGCAGCCAAGATCGAGGAAAAGGGCCCCAGCATTTT,NA,once,TRBV3-1/TRBV3-2,TRBJ1-5
CASSQQGTEQFF,TGTGCCAGCAGCCAGCAGGGGACTGAGCAGTTCTTC,NA,NA,TRBV14,TRBJ2-1
CASSRQGNSYEQYF,TGTGCCAGCAGCCGACAGGGAAACTCCTACGAGCAGTACTTC,TRBD1,NA,TRBV28,TRBJ2-7
CASRATTTNTGELFF,TGTGCCAGCAGAGCGACCACAACGAACACCGGGGAGCTGTTTTTT,NA,few,TRBV2,TRBJ2-2
CASRLYGNTIYF,TGTGCCAGCAGGCTATACGGAAACACCATATATTTT,NA,NA,TRBV28,TRBJ1-3
CASSPQGQTNSPLHF,TGTGCCAGCAGTCCTCAGGGACAAACTAATTCACCCCTCCACTTT,NA,NA,TRBV27,TRBJ1-6
CASIEGFTQYF,TGTGCCAGCATCGAGGGTTTTACGCAGTATTTT,NA,NA,TRBV6-5,TRBJ2-3
CATKLTQIADEQYF,TGTGCCACTAAACTCACGCAAATAGCGGACGAGCAGTACTTC,NA,NA,TRBV15,TRBJ2-7
CASSLGDRADEKLFF,TGTGCCAGCAGCCTAGGGGACAGGGCGGATGAAAAACTGTTTTTT,TRBD1,NA,TRBV7-2,TRBJ1-4
CASTPVSYNEQFF,TGTGCCAGCACCCCCGTATCCTACAATGAGCAGTTCTTC,NA,NA,TRBV7-8,TRBJ2-1
CASSEQWNTEAFF,TGTGCCAGCAGTGAACAGTGGAACACTGAAGCTTTCTTT,NA,NA,TRBV2,TRBJ1-1
CASSYRTGVSYEQYF,TGTGCCAGCAGTTACCGGACAGGGGTTTCCTACGAGCAGTACTTC,TRBD1,once,TRBV27,TRBJ2-7
CASSQGQDPFGYTF,TGCGCCAGCAGCCAGGGACAGGACCCTTTTGGCTACACCTTC,TRBD1,NA,TRBV5-1,TRBJ1-2
CASSPGTRDQETQYF,TGTGCCAGCAGCCCCGGGACTAGGGACCAAGAGACCCAGTACTTC,TRBD2,NA,TRBV6-2/TRBV6-3,TRBJ2-5
CASSYRNTGELFF,TGTGCCAGCAGTTACAGGAACACCGGGGAGCTGTTTTTT,NA,NA,TRBV12-3/TRBV12-4,TRBJ2-2
CASSYDGSRREQYF,TGTGCCAGCAGTTACGACGGGTCGCGGCGCGAGCAGTACTTC,NA,NA,TRBV6-2/TRBV6-3,TRBJ2-7